This T cell receptor beta chain was captured in a study of blood T cell repertoires in COVID-19. Germline V gene lookup returns CDR1 SNHLY and CDR2 FYNNEI. Trimming removed 6 bases from V and 6 bases from J; junction bases left unmatched: 6. The CDR3 spans 14 residues. Sequencing was performed with immunoSEQ multiplex PCR; in TCRdb, only in-frame clones are kept and a portion is missing. The data hold more than 250,000 clones, with over 65% observed a single time. This chain connects TRBV2 to TRBJ1-5; 9 bases fit TRBD1. This receptor was taken from a man in his sixties who had recovered from COVID-19. Sequences were obtained from peripheral blood. CDR3 sequence (DNA): TGTGCCAGCAGACAGGGGGCCGTCGGTCAGCCCCAGCATTTT. Translating gives CASRQGAVGQPQHF. The variable domain in full, with the rest retrieved from reference TRBV2 and TRBJ1-5, is EPEVTQTPSHQVTQMGQEVILRCVPISNHLYFYWYRQILGQKVEFLVSFYNNEISEKSEIFDDQFSVERPDGSNFTLKIRSTKLEDSAMYFCASRQGAVGQPQHFGDGTRLSIL.